Shown below are 27 T cell receptor beta chains from a single sample sequenced in a study of control samples from healthy donors and cancer patients. Clones were read by immunoSEQ multiplex PCR, and TCRdb kept only the in-frame ones, dropping some. The sample table includes 150,000 to 200,000 clones. The material sequenced was blood. The receptors here all came from a woman aged 30 to 39 in good health.

The chain links TRBV15 to TRBJ1-3; 9 bases fit TRBD1. V gave up 3 bases and J gave up 0 bases; unmatched junction bases: 0. The CDR3 spans 15 residues. Germline V CDR1 and CDR2: LNHNV, YYDKDF (reference sequence). The CDR3 protein is CATSRDRGSGNTIYF. The CDR3 region has the DNA TGTGCCACCAGCAGGGACAGGGGCTCTGGAAACACCATATATTTT.

The chain carries TRBV6-2 or TRBV6-3 and TRBJ2-7, with no clear D. V was shortened by 2 bases and J by 10 bases, with 12 bases between the two germline ends. Germline V gives CDR1 MNHEY, CDR2 SVGEGT. The CDR3 covers 12 residues. The CDR3 is CASSYTPRAQYF. DNA of the CDR3: TGTGCCAGCAGTTACACTCCTCGTGCTCAGTACTTC.

This sequence joins TRBV5-5 and TRBJ2-7, with 7 nucleotides matching TRBD2. The CDR3 covers 16 residues. Germline assignment: CDR1 SGHKS and CDR2 YYEKEE (reference sequence). Losses at the gene ends were 0 bases for V and 2 bases for J; bases not matched to a gene: 8. The CDR3 region has the DNA TGTGCCAGCAGCTTGGCCAGCGGGATCCCCACCTACGAGCAGTACTTC. Its protein is CASSLASGIPTYEQYF.

This chain uses TRBV10-3 with TRBJ1-2; D is uncertain. V lost 6 bases, J lost 2 bases, and 16 bases lay in between. The CDR3 totals 15 residues. Germline CDR1 reads ENHRY; CDR2 reads SYGVKD. The CDR3 spells CAIRLYGEANYGYTF. As DNA, the CDR3 is TGTGCCATCAGACTATATGGCGAGGCGAACTATGGCTACACCTTC.

The chain carries TRBV29-1 and TRBJ1-2; D remains ambiguous. This CDR3 is 11 amino acids long. Germline V gives CDR1 SQVTM, CDR2 ANQGSEA. Trimming left V 6 bases short and J 6 bases short, with 11 bases between. This CDR3 is CSVLGPHGYTF. Written as DNA, the CDR3 is TGCAGCGTCCTTGGGCCTCATGGCTACACCTTC.

This chain joins TRBV6-5 and TRBJ1-2; 11 nucleotides agree with TRBD1. V trimming: 3 bases; J trimming: 5 bases; junction bases outside the gene matches: 5. The CDR3 covers 15 residues. In germline, CDR1 is MNHEY, CDR2 SVGAGI. CDR3 region: CASSYRTGGSYGYTF. The CDR3 region has the DNA TGTGCCAGCAGTTATCGGACAGGGGGCTCGTATGGCTACACCTTC.

The V and J genes are TRBV6-2 or TRBV6-3 and TRBJ2-7; 9 bases agree with TRBD1. In germline, CDR1 is MNHEY, CDR2 SVGEGT. The junction had 5 bases not matched to a gene; V was cut back by 2 bases and J by 6 bases. The CDR3 spans 14 residues. This CDR3 is CASSYRDRVAEQYF. In nucleotides, the CDR3 is TGTGCCAGCAGTTACCGGGACAGGGTGGCCGAGCAGTACTTC.

A remark on this clone: One end of the junction is discordant with germline, which a read error may explain. The V gene is TRBV15, the J gene TRBJ1-5; D call uncertain. CDR3 length: 12 amino acids. CDR1 and CDR2 from the germline V gene are LNHNV and YYDKDF (reference sequence). CDR3 in amino acids: CATSRDGEGSRF. DNA of the CDR3: TGTGCCACCAGCAGAGATGGGGAAGGGTCCCGTTTT.

CDR3 nucleotide sequence: TGCGCCAGCAGCCAAGGCGTGGGGGTGGGAGCTTTCTTT. Residues: CASSQGVGVGAFF. The chain links TRBV4-3 to TRBJ1-1, with D possibly TRBD1 on 5 matching bases. The CDR3 spans 13 residues. Germline CDR1 and CDR2: LGHNA and YSLEER. V was cut by 1 base and J by 10 bases, with 13 bases left in between.

The V gene is TRBV19, the J gene TRBJ1-1; D perhaps matches TRBD1 (6 bases). Per the germline V gene, CDR1 is LNHDA and CDR2 is SQIVND (reference sequence). This CDR3 is built from 15 residues. With 9 bases removed from V and 0 bases from J, the gap between germline ends came to 17 bases. The CDR3 here is CASKIAEGVNTEAFF. The CDR3 DNA reads as TGTGCCAGCAAGATAGCGGAGGGGGTGAACACTGAAGCTTTCTTT.

This chain uses TRBV5-1 with TRBJ2-7; D is unresolved. This CDR3 region has 16 residues. The germline V and J ends were trimmed by 6 bases and 4 bases, with 23 bases remaining between them. The germline CDR1 and CDR2 sequences are SGHRS and YFSETQ. The CDR3 reads CASKPEPNARSYEQYF. CDR3 DNA sequence: TGCGCCAGCAAGCCCGAACCGAATGCTCGATCTTACGAGCAGTACTTC.

The CDR3 DNA follows: TGTGCCAGCAGCCAAGACCCTTCGACACTGTACACCGGGGAGCTGTTTTTT. It is translated as CASSQDPSTLYTGELFF. The chain combines TRBV3-1 (or the pseudogene TRBV3-2) with TRBJ2-2; D is ambiguous. CDR3 length: 17 residues. V was trimmed by 0 bases and J by 3 bases, leaving 14 bases between them. CDR1 is LGHDT, CDR2 YNNKEL, per germline (reference sequence).

The chain recombines TRBV14 with TRBJ2-3; D unclear. This CDR3 region has 14 residues. Germline CDR1 is SGHDN and CDR2 is FVKESK. V shed 0 bases and J shed 0 bases, with 4 bases lying between them. The CDR3: CASSQDESTDTQYF. CDR3 nucleotides: TGTGCCAGCAGCCAAGATGAAAGCACAGATACGCAGTATTTT.

This sequence joins TRBV7-6 and TRBJ2-2; TRBD1 aligns across 8 bases. V lost 4 bases to trimming and J lost 7 bases; unmatched junction nucleotides: 2. Germline CDR1 and CDR2: SGHVS and FNYEAQ. The CDR3 runs 13 residues. DNA of the CDR3: TGTGCCAGCAGCTCGACAGGGGTCGGGGAGCTGTTTTTT. This gives the protein CASSSTGVGELFF.

J is TRBJ1-2 and V is TRBV7-3; 9 bases match TRBD1. The V gene end was trimmed by 5 bases and the J gene end by 2 bases; junction bases not matched to a gene: 3. This CDR3 has 14 amino acids. Germline values: CDR1 SGHTA, CDR2 FQGTGA. The CDR3 is CASSDGTGNYGYTF. For the CDR3, the DNA is TGTGCCAGCAGCGACGGGACAGGGAACTATGGCTACACCTTC.

This chain joins TRBV4-2 and TRBJ1-6; D ambiguous. Germline V gene sequence: CDR1 LGHNA, CDR2 YNFKEQ. The CDR3 has 13 residues. V gave up 8 bases and J gave up 5 bases, with 10 bases separating them. Here the CDR3 reads CASCPGHNSPLHF. In DNA form, the CDR3 reads TGTGCCAGCTGTCCGGGCCATAATTCACCCCTCCACTTT.

V gene TRBV5-4 combines with J gene TRBJ2-7; 9 bases line up with TRBD2. With V trimmed by 4 bases and J by 0 bases, 5 bases remained unmatched. The CDR3 covers 15 residues. Germline CDR1 SGHNT, CDR2 YYREEE (reference sequence). The CDR3 DNA reads TGTGCCAGCAGCCCAAGCGGGGGGAGCTCCTACGAGCAGTACTTC. Amino acids: CASSPSGGSSYEQYF.

Details on this clone: Other DNA sequences in the same sample also yield this CDR3. V and J are TRBV5-1 and TRBJ1-1, with D hard to call. The ends were cut back, 4 bases at V and 2 bases at J, with 6 bases in the middle. The V gene's germline CDR1 is SGHRS and CDR2 YFSETQ. This CDR3 has 12 residues. For the CDR3, the DNA is TGCGCCAGCAGCCTATCAAACACTGAAGCTTTCTTT. Amino acid sequence: CASSLSNTEAFF.

The chain has TRBV6-6 and TRBJ1-4; D not resolved. Germline values: CDR1 MNHNY, CDR2 SVGAGI (reference sequence). The CDR3 runs 13 residues. V was trimmed by 0 bases and J by 8 bases, leaving 7 bases between them. The CDR3 protein is CASSYSTREKLFF. CDR3 nucleotides: TGTGCCAGCAGTTACTCGACGCGGGAAAAACTGTTTTTT.

The chain joins TRBV24-1 to TRBJ1-6, with D possibly matching TRBD1 (6 bases). Germline V gives CDR1 KGHDR, CDR2 SFDVKD. The CDR3 is 15 amino acids. The V end lost 8 bases, the J end lost 0 bases, and 10 bases lay between the germline ends. CDR3: CATKLDSSYNSPLHF. Here the CDR3 DNA reads TGTGCCACCAAGCTGGACAGCTCCTATAATTCACCCCTCCACTTT.

The rearrangement links TRBV6-1 to TRBJ1-1; the D is unclear. V lost 2 bases and J 10 bases, leaving 17 bases between the germline ends. Germline V gene data show CDR1 as MNHNS and CDR2 as SASEGT. There are 14 residues in the CDR3. This CDR3 is CASSEFLTGMAAFF. The CDR3 region has the DNA TGTGCCAGCAGTGAATTTTTGACGGGCATGGCAGCTTTCTTT.

The gene calls are TRBV4-3 and TRBJ1-1; 9 nucleotides align to TRBD1. Germline V gene data show CDR1 as LGHNA and CDR2 as YSLEER. This CDR3 has 18 amino acids. The V gene end was trimmed by 1 base and the J gene end by 4 bases; junction bases not matched to a gene: 13. CDR3 sequence (DNA): TGCGCCAGCAGCCAAGTAGCGTCGGGCGGACAGGGGACCACTGAAGCTTTCTTT. Its protein product is CASSQVASGGQGTTEAFF.

Worth noting for this clone: Other nucleotide sequences from this sample produce the same CDR3. This sequence joins TRBV12-3 or TRBV12-4 and TRBJ1-1; 7 nucleotides line up with TRBD1. V was pared by 7 bases and J by 2 bases, with 4 bases of the junction left unmatched. This CDR3 contains 13 residues. The CDR3 DNA reads as TGTGCCAGCATCCGACAGGGTAACACTGAAGCTTTCTTT. Its translation: CASIRQGNTEAFF.

The chain joins TRBV24-1 to TRBJ1-4, with D maybe TRBD1 (5 bases). CDR1 and CDR2 (germline): KGHDR, SFDVKD. Trimming shortened V by 4 bases and J by 3 bases, and 11 bases separated the two germline ends. This CDR3 is 15 amino acids long. The CDR3 sequence: CATSDFRDPNEKLFF. The CDR3 DNA follows: TGTGCCACCAGTGACTTCCGGGACCCTAATGAAAAACTGTTTTTT.

The rearrangement links TRBV6-6 to TRBJ2-3, with D tentatively TRBD2 (7 bases). Germline CDR1 MNHNY, CDR2 SVGAGI (reference sequence). V shed 4 bases and J shed 3 bases, with 14 bases lying between them. The CDR3 runs to 15 residues. Here the CDR3 reads CASSWVGGGTDTQYF. The CDR3 DNA reads as TGTGCCAGCAGTTGGGTAGGGGGGGGGACAGATACGCAGTATTTT.

The V and J genes are TRBV27 and TRBJ1-4; TRBD1 matches 11 bases. With V trimmed by 4 bases and J by 8 bases, 3 bases remained unmatched. The germline gives CDR1 MNHEY, CDR2 SMNVEV (reference sequence). The CDR3 is made up of 14 amino acids. In DNA form, the CDR3 reads TGTGCCAGCAGTTCGGACAGGGGGCAGGAAAAACTGTTTTTT. Translation gives CASSSDRGQEKLFF. Full variable domain (rest looked up from reference TRBV27 and TRBJ1-4): EAQVTQNPRYLITVTGKKLTVTCSQNMNHEYMSWYRQDPGLGLRQIYYSMNVEVTDKGDVPEGYKVSRKEKRNFPLILESPSPNQTSLYFCASSSDRGQEKLFFGSGTQLSVL.

The chain recombines TRBV2 with TRBJ1-4, with D possibly being TRBD1 (6 bases). Germline CDR1 is SNHLY and CDR2 is FYNNEI. The CDR3 spans 13 residues. Deletions cut 2 bases from V and 8 bases from J, with 9 bases between. The CDR3 loop is CASSEQGYEKLFF. CDR3 DNA: TGTGCCAGCAGTGAACAGGGGTACGAAAAACTGTTTTTT. Full variable domain (remainder filled in from reference TRBV2 and TRBJ1-4): EPEVTQTPSHQVTQMGQEVILRCVPISNHLYFYWYRQILGQKVEFLVSFYNNEISEKSEIFDDQFSVERPDGSNFTLKIRSTKLEDSAMYFCASSEQGYEKLFFGSGTQLSVL.